One sample yielded the 23 T cell receptor beta chains listed below, sequenced in a study of shared clonotypes between healthy human individuals. Here immunoSEQ multiplex PCR was the method, and the copy in TCRdb shows in-frame clones only, minus some. The sample lists over a million clones, approximately 80% occurring once. Sequences were obtained from memory CD4+ T cells from PBMCs. Subset defined: CD45RA-negative fraction. The receptors derive from a young man in good health. Some clones in this sample may be carry-over from other donors' samples.

The chain is built from TRBV28 and TRBJ1-3; 8 positions match TRBD1. The CDR3 consists of 17 residues. CDR1 and CDR2 (germline): MDHEN, SYDVKM. With 2 bases clipped from V and 2 bases from J, the junction kept 8 bases outside the gene matches. In DNA form, the CDR3 reads TGTGCCAGCAGTTTACCCGGACAGGGCTTCCCTGGAAACACCATATATTTT. As protein: CASSLPGQGFPGNTIYF.

The chain has TRBV21-1 and TRBJ2-7; no check of the table's D call, TRBD1, against the DNA was made. TRBV21-1 is shown as a pseudogene. This CDR3 is 15 amino acids long. The CDR3 sequence is CASSKDRDRGKEQYF. CDR3 coding DNA: TGTGCCAGCAGCAAAGATCGGGACAGGGGTAAGGAGCAGTACTTC.

This sequence joins TRBV6-1 and TRBJ2-3, with 15 bases aligning to TRBD2. Germline lookup yields CDR1 MNHNS and CDR2 SASEGT. Trimming cost V 4 bases and J 6 bases; bases outside gene matches: 5. The CDR3 length is 16 residues. In nucleotides, the CDR3 is TGTGCCAGCAGTGTCGGACTAGCGGGAGGGCAGGATACGCAGTATTTT. It specifies CASSVGLAGGQDTQYF.

The chain recombines TRBV18 with TRBJ2-1; 10 bases are shared with TRBD2. The ends lost 3 bases at V and 5 bases at J; junction bases unmatched: 4. The CDR3 totals 15 residues. Germline V gene sequence: CDR1 KGHSH, CDR2 LQKENI. Here the CDR3 DNA reads TGTGCCAGCTCACCCGGACTAGCGGCCAACAATGAGCAGTTCTTC. Protein product: CASSPGLAANNEQFF.

This chain uses TRBV6-5 with TRBJ2-7, with D uncertain. The CDR3 contains 13 residues. Germline lookup yields CDR1 MNHEY and CDR2 SVGAGI. The V end was cut by 6 bases, the J end by 3 bases, with 12 bases between. This CDR3 reads CASRLHVGYEQYF. CDR3 DNA: TGTGCCAGCAGGCTCCACGTCGGCTACGAGCAGTACTTC.

This sequence joins TRBV9 and TRBJ2-1; D is unclear. V was trimmed by 3 bases and J by 10 bases, leaving 14 bases between them. Germline V gene sequence: CDR1 SGDLS, CDR2 YYNGEE. CDR3 length: 13 amino acids. The CDR3 bases are TGTGCCAGCAGCGCAACCCGGCAATCGGAGCAGTTCTTC. Residues: CASSATRQSEQFF.

This chain uses TRBV27 with TRBJ1-2, with D unresolved. The CDR3 length is 17 residues. Trimming took 5 bases from V and 7 from J, leaving 26 bases between them. Germline loops: CDR1 MNHEY, CDR2 SMNVEV (reference sequence). CDR3 DNA: TGTGCCAGCAGTCCTTTAGACATGAGTAATGTCGCGCGTGGCTACACCTTC. Its translation: CASSPLDMSNVARGYTF.

This chain links TRBV7-2 with TRBJ2-3, with D possibly TRBD1 on 7 matching bases. CDR1 is SGHTA and CDR2 is FQGNSA in the germline V gene. CDR3 length: 16 amino acids. Trimming pared 3 bases from V and 6 bases from J, leaving 19 bases between. The CDR3 loop is CASSFQGGRGADTQYF. The DNA for the CDR3 is TGTGCCAGCAGCTTCCAGGGCGGCAGGGGGGCGGATACGCAGTATTTT.

This chain links TRBV19 with TRBJ2-1; 8 bases line up with TRBD2. The CDR3 spans 16 residues. V was clipped by 3 bases and J by 8 bases; unmatched bases: 12. Germline values: CDR1 LNHDA, CDR2 SQIVND (reference sequence). CDR3 in DNA: TGTGCCAGTAGTATCCCCTTTAGCGGGGCGCGCTATGAGCAGTTCTTC. Translation: CASSIPFSGARYEQFF.

This clone was counted once. V is TRBV30 and J is TRBJ2-6, with D perhaps matching TRBD1 (6 bases). There are 15 residues in the CDR3. Trimming stripped 0 bases from V and 2 bases from J, with 8 bases between. The germline CDR1 and CDR2 sequences are GTSNPN and SVGIG (reference sequence). Here the CDR3 reads CAWSVGGAGANVLTF. DNA for the CDR3: TGTGCCTGGAGTGTAGGGGGTGCTGGGGCCAACGTCCTGACTTTC. Using reference TRBV30 and TRBJ2-6 for the parts outside the CDR3, the full variable domain is SQTIHQWPATLVQPVGSPLSLECTVEGTSNPNLYWYRQAAGRGLQLLFYSVGIGQISSEVPQNLSASRPQDRQFILSSKKLLLSDSGFYLCAWSVGGAGANVLTFGAGSRLTVL.

CDR3 in DNA: TGTGCCAGTACCACCTTGCTGGGGAACACTGAAGCTTTCTTT. It yields the protein CASTTLLGNTEAFF. This rearrangement joins TRBV19 to TRBJ1-1, with D unclear. V gave up 7 bases and J gave up 1 base, with 13 bases separating them. From germline, CDR1 is LNHDA and CDR2 SQIVND (reference sequence). The CDR3 covers 14 residues.

To note about this clone: Other DNA sequences in the same sample also yield this CDR3. V usage is TRBV5-6 and J usage is TRBJ2-1; D is uncertain. Germline V gene data show CDR1 as SGHDT and CDR2 as YYEEEE. V was cut by 0 bases and J by 0 bases, with 7 bases left in between. The CDR3 covers 15 residues. For the CDR3, the DNA is TGTGCCAGCAGCTTGGGCGGCAGCTCCTACAATGAGCAGTTCTTC. It yields the protein CASSLGGSSYNEQFF.

This chain connects TRBV11-3 to TRBJ2-7; 7 bases match TRBD2. The CDR3 is 16 residues long. Per germline, CDR1 SGHNT and CDR2 YENEEA. Trimming cost V 2 bases and J 3 bases; bases outside gene matches: 10. CDR3 sequence reads: CASSLLGGGSYYEQYF. The CDR3 nucleotides are TGTGCCAGCAGCTTATTGGGCGGCGGGAGTTACTACGAGCAGTACTTC.

About this clone itself: The sample holds other DNA sequences that translate to the same CDR3. The CDR3 DNA sequence: TGTGCCTGGAGTGCCCAGGGTTATGGCTACACCTTC. This translates into CAWSAQGYGYTF. V usage is TRBV30 and J usage is TRBJ1-2, with a weak D call TRBD1 (5 bases). The CDR3 consists of 12 residues. The germline gives CDR1 GTSNPN, CDR2 SVGIG (reference sequence). Trimming left V 1 base short and J 5 bases short, with 8 bases between.

This chain uses TRBV4-1 with TRBJ2-1; TRBD2 matches at 11 bases. The germline gives CDR1 MGHRA, CDR2 YSYEKL. The CDR3 extends over 16 amino acids. J lost 8 bases, V lost 2 bases, and 8 bases had no gene match. Here the CDR3 DNA reads TGCGCCAGCAGCCAAATACTAGCGGGAGCCCCCCATGAGCAGTTCTTC. Translated: CASSQILAGAPHEQFF.

The chain is built from TRBV30 and TRBJ2-7; a weak D match, TRBD2 (6 bases). The ends were cut back, 0 bases at V and 6 bases at J, with 12 bases in the middle. CDR3 length: 13 residues. The germline V gene has CDR1 GTSNPN and CDR2 SVGIG (reference sequence). The DNA for the CDR3 is TGTGCCTGGAGTGTAGGTGTAGCGGTCGAGCAGTACTTC. Its translation: CAWSVGVAVEQYF.

This clone was counted once. The germline gene is not matched at one end of the junction; a read error may be the cause. Different DNA sequences within this sample yield the same CDR3. The chain is built from TRBV10-1 and TRBJ2-7; D uncertain. The CDR3 is 14 amino acids. Germline CDR1 WNHNN, CDR2 SYGVQD (reference sequence). In DNA form, the CDR3 reads TGCGCCAGCAGTGGTGAAGTTCCTCCCTACGAACAGTACTTC. Protein product: CASSGEVPPYEQYF.

The V and J genes are TRBV28 and TRBJ1-5, with D maybe TRBD1 (5 bases). The germline gives CDR1 MDHEN, CDR2 SYDVKM. The ends were cut back, 5 bases at V and 8 bases at J, with 10 bases in the middle. The CDR3 is 12 amino acids. CDR3 sequence reads: CASSTGGKPQHF. CDR3 DNA sequence: TGTGCCAGCAGTACTGGGGGGAAGCCCCAGCATTTT.

The chain links TRBV6-1 to TRBJ2-6; 7 nucleotides align to TRBD2. The length of the CDR3 is 17 residues. After removal of 1 base from V and 1 base from J, the junction contained 4 bases not matched to a gene. Germline V CDR1 and CDR2: MNHNS, SASEGT. The CDR3 nucleotides are TGTGCCAGCAGTGAAGAGGTCGGGGGGTCTGGGGCCAACGTCCTGACTTTC. Translation: CASSEEVGGSGANVLTF.

The rearrangement uses TRBV6-1 and TRBJ2-7, with 10 bases fitting TRBD1. The CDR3 is 14 residues long. V trimming: 6 bases; J trimming: 2 bases; junction bases outside the gene matches: 4. Germline CDR1 and CDR2: MNHNS and SASEGT. Written as DNA, the CDR3 is TGTGCCAGCAGGGGGACAGGGGCTCCCTACGAGCAGTACTTC. This codes for CASRGTGAPYEQYF.

The J gene is TRBJ2-1, the V gene TRBV19; D gene unclear. V lost 5 bases to trimming and J lost 3 bases, with 11 bases between them. The CDR3 has 14 residues. Germline V lookup: CDR1 LNHDA, CDR2 SQIVND (reference sequence). The CDR3 region has the DNA TGTGCCAGTAGTTTTCGCGGCCACTACAATGAGCAGTTCTTC. This codes for CASSFRGHYNEQFF.

This chain joins TRBV7-9 and TRBJ2-7; TRBD1 matches at 9 bases. Germline values: CDR1 SEHNR, CDR2 FQNEAQ (reference sequence). V shed 5 bases, J shed 6 bases, and the junction held 5 bases outside the gene matches. The CDR3 has 13 amino acids. As DNA, the CDR3 is TGTGCCAGCAGCCTAGGGACAGGGATCGAGCAGTACTTC. Translation gives CASSLGTGIEQYF.

This chain connects TRBV28 to TRBJ2-2; D unclear. Trimming took off 2 bases at V and 5 bases at J, with 15 bases between the two ends. This CDR3 has 16 amino acids. From germline, CDR1 is MDHEN and CDR2 SYDVKM. The CDR3 bases are TGTGCCAGCAGTTTAGCGGACCGGGCTGGTACCGGGGAGCTGTTTTTT. The encoded protein is CASSLADRAGTGELFF.